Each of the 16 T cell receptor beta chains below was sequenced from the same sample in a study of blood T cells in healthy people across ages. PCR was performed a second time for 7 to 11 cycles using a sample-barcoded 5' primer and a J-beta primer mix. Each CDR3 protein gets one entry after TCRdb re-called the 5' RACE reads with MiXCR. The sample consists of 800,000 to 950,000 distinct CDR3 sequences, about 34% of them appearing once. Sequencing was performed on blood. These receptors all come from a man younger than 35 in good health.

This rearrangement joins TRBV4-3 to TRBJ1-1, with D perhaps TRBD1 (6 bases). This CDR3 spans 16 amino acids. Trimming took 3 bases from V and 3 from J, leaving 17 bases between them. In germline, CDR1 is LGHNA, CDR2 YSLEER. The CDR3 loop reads CASSQKTTGFYTEAFF. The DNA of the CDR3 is TGCGCCAGCAGCCAGAAAACAACAGGGTTTTACACTGAAGCTTTCTTT.

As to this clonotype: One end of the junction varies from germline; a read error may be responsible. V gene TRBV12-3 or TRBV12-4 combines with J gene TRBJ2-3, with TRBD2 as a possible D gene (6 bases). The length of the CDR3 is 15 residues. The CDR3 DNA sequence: TGTGCCAGCAGGGGGTGGGGGGTGCGCGCAGATATGCAGTATTTT. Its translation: CASRGWGVRADMQYF.

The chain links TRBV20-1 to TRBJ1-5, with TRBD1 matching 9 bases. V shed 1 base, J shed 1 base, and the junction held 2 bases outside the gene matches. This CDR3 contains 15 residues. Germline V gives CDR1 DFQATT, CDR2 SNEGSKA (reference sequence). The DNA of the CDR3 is TGCAGTGCTAGAGGGGACAGGGACAGCAATCAGCCCCAGCATTTT. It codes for CSARGDRDSNQPQHF.

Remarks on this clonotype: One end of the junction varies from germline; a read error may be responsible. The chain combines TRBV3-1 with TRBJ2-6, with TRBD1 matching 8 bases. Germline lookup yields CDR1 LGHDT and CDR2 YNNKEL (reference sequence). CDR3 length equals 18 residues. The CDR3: CASSPVPGQASGANALTF. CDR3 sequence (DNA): TGTGCCAGCAGCCCAGTTCCGGGACAGGCTTCTGGGGCCAACGCCCTGACTTTC.

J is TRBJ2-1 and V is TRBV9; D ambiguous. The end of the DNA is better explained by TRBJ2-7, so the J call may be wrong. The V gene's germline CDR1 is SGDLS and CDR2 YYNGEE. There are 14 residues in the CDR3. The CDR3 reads CASSAMDLGNEQYF. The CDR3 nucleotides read TGTGCCAGCAGCGCCATGGATCTGGGCAATGAGCAGTACTTC.

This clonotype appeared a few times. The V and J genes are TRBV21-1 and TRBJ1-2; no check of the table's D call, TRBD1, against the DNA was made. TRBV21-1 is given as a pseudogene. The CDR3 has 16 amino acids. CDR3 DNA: TGTGCCAGCAGCACCATCAGGTCCCGAATAAACTATGGCTACACCTTC. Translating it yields CASSTIRSRINYGYTF.

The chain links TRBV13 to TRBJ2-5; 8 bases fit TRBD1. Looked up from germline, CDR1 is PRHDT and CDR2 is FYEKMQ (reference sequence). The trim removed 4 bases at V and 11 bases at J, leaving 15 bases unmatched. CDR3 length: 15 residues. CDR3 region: CASSSRTGLYNEQYF. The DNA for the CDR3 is TGTGCCAGCAGCTCACGGACAGGGCTCTACAATGAGCAGTACTTC. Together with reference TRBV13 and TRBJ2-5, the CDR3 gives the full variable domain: AAGVIQSPRHLIKEKRETATLKCYPIPRHDTVYWYQQGPGQDPQFLISFYEKMQSDKGSIPDRFSAQQFSDYHSELNMSSLELGDSALYFCASSSRTGLYNEQYFGPGTRLLVL.

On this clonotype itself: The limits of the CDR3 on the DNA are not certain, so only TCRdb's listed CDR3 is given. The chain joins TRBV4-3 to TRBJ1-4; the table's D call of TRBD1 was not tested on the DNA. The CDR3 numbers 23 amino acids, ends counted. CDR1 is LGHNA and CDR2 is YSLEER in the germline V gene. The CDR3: CASSPSRNTEAFFGQGWGEKLFF.

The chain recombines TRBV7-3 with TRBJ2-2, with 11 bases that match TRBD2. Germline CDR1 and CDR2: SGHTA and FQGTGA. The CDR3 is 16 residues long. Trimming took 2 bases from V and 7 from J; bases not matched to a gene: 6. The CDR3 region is CASSLLTSGDGGELFF. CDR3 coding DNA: TGTGCCAGCAGCTTATTGACTAGCGGGGATGGCGGGGAGCTGTTTTTT.

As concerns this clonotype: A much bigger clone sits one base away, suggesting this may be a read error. In DNA form, the CDR3 reads TGCGCCAGCAGCGTGGCCGGGGGAGACAATGAGCAGTTCTTC. This translates into CASSVAGGDNEQFF. The rearrangement joins TRBV5-1 to TRBJ2-1; perhaps TRBD2 as D (6 bases). This CDR3 is 14 amino acids long. V was shortened by 4 bases and J by 5 bases, with 13 bases between the two germline ends. Germline V lookup: CDR1 SGHRS, CDR2 YFSETQ.

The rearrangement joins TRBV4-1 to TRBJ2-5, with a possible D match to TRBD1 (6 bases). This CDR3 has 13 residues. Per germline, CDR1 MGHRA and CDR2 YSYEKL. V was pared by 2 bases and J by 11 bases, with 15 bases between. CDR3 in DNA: TGCGCCAGCAGCCAAAATACAGGGATTGAGCAGTACTTC. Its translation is CASSQNTGIEQYF.

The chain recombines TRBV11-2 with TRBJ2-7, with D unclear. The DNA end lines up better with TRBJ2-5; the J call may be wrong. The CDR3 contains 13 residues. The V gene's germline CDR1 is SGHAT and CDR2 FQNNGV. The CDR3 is CASSVRVRETQYF. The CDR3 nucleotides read TGTGCCAGCAGCGTAAGGGTCCGGGAGACCCAGTACTTC.

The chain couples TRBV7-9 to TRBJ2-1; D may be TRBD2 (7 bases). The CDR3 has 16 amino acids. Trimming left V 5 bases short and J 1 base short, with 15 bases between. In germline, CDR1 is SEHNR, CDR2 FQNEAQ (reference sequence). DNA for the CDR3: TGTGCCAGCAGCCCAACGGGGGGCCATTCCTACAATGAGCAGTTCTTC. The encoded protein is CASSPTGGHSYNEQFF.

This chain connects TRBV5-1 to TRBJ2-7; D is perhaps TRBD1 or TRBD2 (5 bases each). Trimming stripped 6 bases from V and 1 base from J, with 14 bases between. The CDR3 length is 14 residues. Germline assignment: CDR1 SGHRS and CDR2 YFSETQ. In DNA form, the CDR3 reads TGCGCCAGCACGACCGGGGCAGCGTCCTACGAGCAGTACTTC. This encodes CASTTGAASYEQYF.

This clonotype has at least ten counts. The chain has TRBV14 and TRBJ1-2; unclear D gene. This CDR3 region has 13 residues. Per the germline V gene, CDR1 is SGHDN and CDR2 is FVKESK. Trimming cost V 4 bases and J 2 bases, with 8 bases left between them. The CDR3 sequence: CASSRVPNYGYTF. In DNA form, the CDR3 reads TGTGCCAGCAGCCGGGTACCAAACTATGGCTACACCTTC.

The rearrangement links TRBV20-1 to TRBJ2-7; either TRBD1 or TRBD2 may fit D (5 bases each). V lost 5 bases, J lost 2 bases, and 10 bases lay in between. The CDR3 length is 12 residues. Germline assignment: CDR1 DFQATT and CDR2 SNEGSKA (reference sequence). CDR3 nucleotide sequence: TGCAGTGCTGCTCAGGGAGCCTACGAGCAGTACTTC. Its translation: CSAAQGAYEQYF.